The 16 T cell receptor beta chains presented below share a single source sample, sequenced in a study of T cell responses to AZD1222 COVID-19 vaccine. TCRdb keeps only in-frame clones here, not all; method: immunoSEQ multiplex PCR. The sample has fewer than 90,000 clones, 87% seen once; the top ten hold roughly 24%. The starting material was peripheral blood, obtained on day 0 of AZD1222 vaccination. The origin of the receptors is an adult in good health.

The CDR3 region has the DNA TGTGCCAGCAATTTTAAGCAGGATAGCAATCAGCCCCAGCATTTT. This translates into CASNFKQDSNQPQHF. The J gene is TRBJ1-5, the V gene TRBV2; D uncertain. V lost 7 bases and J 0 bases, leaving 13 bases between the germline ends. CDR3 length: 15 residues. The germline CDR1 and CDR2 sequences are SNHLY and FYNNEI. Based on the CDR3 plus reference TRBV2 and TRBJ1-5, the full variable domain is EPEVTQTPSHQVTQMGQEVILRCVPISNHLYFYWYRQILGQKVEFLVSFYNNEISEKSEIFDDQFSVERPDGSNFTLKIRSTKLEDSAMYFCASNFKQDSNQPQHFGDGTRLSIL.

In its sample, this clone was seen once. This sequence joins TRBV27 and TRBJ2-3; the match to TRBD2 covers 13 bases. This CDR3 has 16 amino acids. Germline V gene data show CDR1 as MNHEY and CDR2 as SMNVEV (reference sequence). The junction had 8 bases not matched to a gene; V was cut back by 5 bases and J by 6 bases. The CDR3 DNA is TGTGCCAGCAGTGCCATACTAGCGGGAGGGGGGGATACGCAGTATTTT. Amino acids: CASSAILAGGGDTQYF.

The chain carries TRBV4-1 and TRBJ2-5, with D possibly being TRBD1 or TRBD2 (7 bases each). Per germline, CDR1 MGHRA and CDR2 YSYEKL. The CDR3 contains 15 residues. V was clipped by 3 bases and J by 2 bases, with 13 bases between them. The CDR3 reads CASSQGGGLQETQYF. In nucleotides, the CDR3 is TGCGCCAGCAGCCAGGGAGGGGGCCTTCAAGAGACCCAGTACTTC.

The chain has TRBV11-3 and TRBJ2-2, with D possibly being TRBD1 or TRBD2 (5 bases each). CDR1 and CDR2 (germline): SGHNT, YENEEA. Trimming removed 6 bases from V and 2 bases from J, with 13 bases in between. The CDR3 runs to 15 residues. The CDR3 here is CASRTGTDNTGELFF. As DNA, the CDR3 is TGTGCCAGCAGGACCGGGACGGACAACACCGGGGAGCTGTTTTTT.

In nucleotides, the CDR3 is TGTGCCAGCAGCTTTGGGGGAGTGCAGCACGAGCAGTACTTC. Protein sequence: CASSFGGVQHEQYF. The chain carries TRBV11-2 and TRBJ2-7; perhaps D is TRBD1 or TRBD2 (5 bases each). With 3 bases removed from V and 5 bases from J, the gap between germline ends came to 14 bases. The length of the CDR3 is 14 residues. Germline CDR1 and CDR2: SGHAT and FQNNGV.

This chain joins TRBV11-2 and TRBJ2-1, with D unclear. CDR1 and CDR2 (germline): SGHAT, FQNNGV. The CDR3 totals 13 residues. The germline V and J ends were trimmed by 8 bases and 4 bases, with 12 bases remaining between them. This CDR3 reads CASAPTTYNEQFF. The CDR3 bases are TGTGCCAGCGCCCCAACTACTTACAATGAGCAGTTCTTC.

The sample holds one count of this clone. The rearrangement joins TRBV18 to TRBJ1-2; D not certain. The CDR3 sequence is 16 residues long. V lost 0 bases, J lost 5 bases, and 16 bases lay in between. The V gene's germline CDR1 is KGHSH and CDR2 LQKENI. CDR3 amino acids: CASSPPNSAGGYGYTF. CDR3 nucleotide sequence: TGTGCCAGCTCACCACCTAATTCGGCTGGAGGATATGGCTACACCTTC.

The DNA for the CDR3 is TGCGCCAGCAGCCAAGTACAGGAGCTCTATGGCTACACCTTC. This encodes CASSQVQELYGYTF. This sequence joins TRBV4-3 and TRBJ1-2, with TRBD1 as a possible D gene (5 bases). Deletions cut 1 base from V and 4 bases from J, with 10 bases between. CDR1 and CDR2 from the germline V gene are LGHNA and YSLEER. The CDR3 is made up of 14 amino acids.

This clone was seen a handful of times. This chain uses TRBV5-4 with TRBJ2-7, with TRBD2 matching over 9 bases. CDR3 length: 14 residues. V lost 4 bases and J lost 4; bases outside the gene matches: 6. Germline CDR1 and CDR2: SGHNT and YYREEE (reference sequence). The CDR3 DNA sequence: TGTGCCAGCAGCCCTAGCGGGAAGATATACGAGCAGTACTTC. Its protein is CASSPSGKIYEQYF.

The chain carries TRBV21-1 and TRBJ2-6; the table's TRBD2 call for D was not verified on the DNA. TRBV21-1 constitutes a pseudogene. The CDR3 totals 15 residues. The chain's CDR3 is CARTSGRSGANVLTF. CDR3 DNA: TGTGCCAGGACTAGCGGGAGGTCAGGGGCCAACGTCCTGACTTTC.

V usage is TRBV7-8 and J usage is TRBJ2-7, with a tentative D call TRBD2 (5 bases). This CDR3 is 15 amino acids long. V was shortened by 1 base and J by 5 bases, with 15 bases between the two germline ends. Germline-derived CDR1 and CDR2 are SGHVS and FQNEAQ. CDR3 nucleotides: TGTGCCAGCAGCTTAGATGAGGGAAGAGGGCACGAGCAGTACTTC. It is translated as CASSLDEGRGHEQYF.

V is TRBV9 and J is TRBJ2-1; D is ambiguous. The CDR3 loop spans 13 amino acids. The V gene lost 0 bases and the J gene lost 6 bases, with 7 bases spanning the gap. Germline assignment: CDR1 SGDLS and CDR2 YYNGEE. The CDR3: CASSVGYINEQFF. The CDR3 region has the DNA TGTGCCAGCAGCGTAGGCTATATCAATGAGCAGTTCTTC.

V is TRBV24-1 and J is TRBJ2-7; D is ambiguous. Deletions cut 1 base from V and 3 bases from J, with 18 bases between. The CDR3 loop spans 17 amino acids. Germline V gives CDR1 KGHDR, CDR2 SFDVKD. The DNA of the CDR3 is TGTGCCACCAGTGATTTTCACCCAGTCTTCATCCTCTACGAGCAGTACTTC. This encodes CATSDFHPVFILYEQYF.

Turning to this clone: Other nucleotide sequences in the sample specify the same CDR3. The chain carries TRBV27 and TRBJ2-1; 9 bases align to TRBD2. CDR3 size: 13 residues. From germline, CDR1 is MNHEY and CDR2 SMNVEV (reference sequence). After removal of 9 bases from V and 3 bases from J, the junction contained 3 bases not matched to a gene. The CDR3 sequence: CASSLAGYNEQFF. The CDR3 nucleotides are TGTGCCAGTTCACTAGCGGGCTACAATGAGCAGTTCTTC.

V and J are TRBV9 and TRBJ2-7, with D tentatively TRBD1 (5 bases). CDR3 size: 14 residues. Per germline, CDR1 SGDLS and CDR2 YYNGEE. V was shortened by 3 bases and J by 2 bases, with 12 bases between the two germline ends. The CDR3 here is CASSAGRTTYEQYF. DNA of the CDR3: TGTGCCAGCAGCGCCGGACGGACAACCTACGAGCAGTACTTC. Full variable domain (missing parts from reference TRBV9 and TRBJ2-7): DSGVTQTPKHLITATGQRVTLRCSPRSGDLSVYWYQQSLDQGLQFLIQYYNGEERAKGNILERFSAQQFPDLHSELNLSSLELGDSALYFCASSAGRTTYEQYFGPGTRLTVT.

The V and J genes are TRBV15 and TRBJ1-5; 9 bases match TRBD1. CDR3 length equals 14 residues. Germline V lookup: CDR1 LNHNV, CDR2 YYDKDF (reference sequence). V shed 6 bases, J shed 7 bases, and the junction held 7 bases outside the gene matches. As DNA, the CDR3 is TGTGCCACCAGTAGGGGACAGGGCGTCCAGCCCCAGCATTTT. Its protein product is CATSRGQGVQPQHF.